The next 31 T cell receptor beta chains were all read from a single sample in a study of T cell responses to AZD1222 COVID-19 vaccine. Libraries were prepared by immunoSEQ multiplex PCR; TCRdb keeps only in-frame clonotypes and omits some of them. The table shows some 130,000 clones, with approximately 91% occurring only once. The sequenced sample was peripheral blood, obtained 28 days after the second AZD1222 dose. The receptor source for this set is an adult who received the AZD1222 COVID-19 vaccine.

V is TRBV16 and J is TRBJ2-1, with D possibly matching TRBD1 (6 bases). Germline CDR1 KGHSY, CDR2 FQNENV. With 0 bases removed from V and 2 bases from J, the gap between germline ends came to 11 bases. The CDR3 loop spans 16 amino acids. The CDR3 region is CASSQSGQTPYNEQFF. The DNA of the CDR3 is TGTGCCAGCAGCCAATCAGGACAGACCCCCTACAATGAGCAGTTCTTC.

The CDR3 sequence is CASSPPAGLAGGTDTQYF. DNA for the CDR3: TGTGCCAGCAGTCCCCCTGCGGGACTAGCGGGAGGCACAGATACGCAGTATTTT. The V and J genes are TRBV28 and TRBJ2-3; 14 nucleotides line up with TRBD2. V lost 5 bases, J lost 1 base, and 8 bases stayed unmatched. Germline CDR1 and CDR2: MDHEN and SYDVKM. The CDR3 consists of 18 residues. Drawing the rest from reference TRBV28 and TRBJ2-3, the complete variable domain is DVKVTQSSRYLVKRTGEKVFLECVQDMDHENMFWYRQDPGLGLRLIYFSYDVKMKEKGDIPEGYSVSREKKERFSLILESASTNQTSMYLCASSPPAGLAGGTDTQYFGPGTRLTVL.

J is TRBJ2-1 and V is TRBV11-2; the match to TRBD2 covers 7 bases. The V and J ends lost 7 bases and 4 bases, in that order; junction bases with no gene match: 4. Germline V gene lookup returns CDR1 SGHAT and CDR2 FQNNGV. CDR3 size: 13 residues. The CDR3: CASKRTRYNEQFF. The CDR3 DNA reads TGTGCCAGCAAGCGGACTAGGTACAATGAGCAGTTCTTC.

In its sample, this clone was seen once. The gene calls are TRBV2 and TRBJ2-7; D is unresolved. Trimming stripped 7 bases from V and 3 bases from J, with 10 bases between. Germline assignment: CDR1 SNHLY and CDR2 FYNNEI. The CDR3 covers 12 residues. CDR3 amino acids: CASTRMGYEQYF. The CDR3 bases are TGTGCCAGCACTAGGATGGGCTACGAGCAGTACTTC.

This clone was counted between two and nine times. Additional DNA sequences in this sample encode the identical CDR3. This sequence joins TRBV5-1 and TRBJ2-7; perhaps TRBD2 as D (6 bases). Trimming pared 0 bases from V and 4 bases from J, leaving 11 bases between. Germline V gives CDR1 SGHRS, CDR2 YFSETQ. The CDR3 length is 14 residues. The CDR3 region is CASSLGRDLYEQYF. CDR3 nucleotide sequence: TGCGCCAGCAGCTTGGGGAGGGACTTGTACGAGCAGTACTTC.

This clone was observed a single time. V usage is TRBV6-4 and J usage is TRBJ2-6; maybe TRBD1 (5 bases). Looked up from germline, CDR1 is MRHNA and CDR2 is SNTAGT. The V end was cut by 2 bases, the J end by 0 bases, with 5 bases between. This CDR3 region has 15 residues. This chain's CDR3 is CASSDDSSGANVLTF. As DNA, the CDR3 is TGTGCCAGCAGTGACGACAGCTCTGGGGCCAACGTCCTGACTTTC.

The chain employs TRBV5-1 and TRBJ1-2; 7 bases agree with TRBD1. This CDR3 is 14 amino acids long. CDR1 and CDR2 from the germline V gene are SGHRS and YFSETQ. The V gene end was trimmed by 4 bases and the J gene end by 2 bases; junction bases not matched to a gene: 5. CDR3 DNA: TGCGCCAGCAGCACTGGGACAGACAACTATGGCTACACCTTC. Protein: CASSTGTDNYGYTF.

The rearrangement links TRBV18 to TRBJ2-7; 12 nucleotides align to TRBD2. The CDR3 spans 15 residues. The V gene end was trimmed by 4 bases and the J gene end by 4 bases; junction bases not matched to a gene: 5. Germline values: CDR1 KGHSH, CDR2 LQKENI. The CDR3 bases are TGTGCCAGCTCACTCCGACTAGCGGGAGAGTACGAGCAGTACTTC. Its protein is CASSLRLAGEYEQYF.

The chain combines TRBV29-1 with TRBJ1-1; D uncertain. The length of the CDR3 is 14 residues. V dropped 7 bases and J dropped 1 base, with 16 bases sitting between them. Germline loops: CDR1 SQVTM, CDR2 ANQGSEA. The CDR3 bases are TGCAGCGCCCCCGCCGGCCCCGAGAACACTGAAGCTTTCTTT. It is translated as CSAPAGPENTEAFF. The whole variable domain, filled in from reference TRBV29-1 and TRBJ1-1, reads SAVISQKPSRDICQRGTSLTIQCQVDSQVTMMFWYRQQPGQSLTLIATANQGSEATYESGFVIDKFPISRPNLTFSTLTVSNMSPEDSSIYLCSAPAGPENTEAFFGQGTRLTVV.

The chain recombines TRBV9 with TRBJ1-2; unclear D gene. The ends were cut back, 0 bases at V and 7 bases at J, with 10 bases in the middle. Germline-derived CDR1 and CDR2 are SGDLS and YYNGEE. This CDR3 has 13 residues. The CDR3 DNA is TGTGCCAGCAGCGTAGGGTCAGGCTCTGGCTACACCTTC. As protein: CASSVGSGSGYTF. The variable domain in full, completed from reference TRBV9 and TRBJ1-2, reads DSGVTQTPKHLITATGQRVTLRCSPRSGDLSVYWYQQSLDQGLQFLIQYYNGEERAKGNILERFSAQQFPDLHSELNLSSLELGDSALYFCASSVGSGSGYTFGSGTRLTVV.

The gene calls are TRBV2 and TRBJ1-1, with D perhaps TRBD1 (6 bases). V was cut by 7 bases and J by 1 base, with 10 bases left in between. In germline, CDR1 is SNHLY, CDR2 FYNNEI. The CDR3 runs to 13 residues. The CDR3 region has the DNA TGTGCCAGCACAGACAGGAAGAACACTGAAGCTTTCTTT. Translated, it gives CASTDRKNTEAFF.

The chain couples TRBV9 to TRBJ1-2; D gene ambiguous. CDR3 length: 15 amino acids. V was pared by 4 bases and J by 0 bases, with 13 bases between. The V gene's germline CDR1 is SGDLS and CDR2 YYNGEE. The DNA of the CDR3 is TGTGCCAGCAGCCCGTTGGGCCACTCTAACTATGGCTACACCTTC. It encodes CASSPLGHSNYGYTF. Together with reference TRBV9 and TRBJ1-2, the CDR3 gives the full variable domain: DSGVTQTPKHLITATGQRVTLRCSPRSGDLSVYWYQQSLDQGLQFLIQYYNGEERAKGNILERFSAQQFPDLHSELNLSSLELGDSALYFCASSPLGHSNYGYTFGSGTRLTVV.

CDR3 in amino acids: CASSLAVGGPGKLFF. The CDR3 DNA is TGTGCCAGCAGCTTAGCGGTTGGGGGGCCTGGGAAACTGTTTTTT. J is TRBJ1-4 and V is TRBV7-6; TRBD1 might be the D (6 bases). Trimming stripped 0 bases from V and 11 bases from J, with 16 bases between. Germline-derived CDR1 and CDR2 are SGHVS and FNYEAQ. The CDR3 covers 15 residues.

CDR3 nucleotide sequence: TGTGCCAGCGGGCCGGGAGTCAAAATCCCCGAGCAGTACTTC. Its protein product is CASGPGVKIPEQYF. The chain has TRBV6-5 and TRBJ2-7; weak D call: TRBD2 (6 bases). There are 14 residues in the CDR3. The V end lost 8 bases, the J end lost 6 bases, and 20 bases lay between the germline ends. The V gene's germline CDR1 is MNHEY and CDR2 SVGAGI.

This chain joins TRBV5-1 and TRBJ2-2; TRBD2 matches at 11 bases. The CDR3 loop spans 17 amino acids. Germline CDR1 is SGHRS and CDR2 is YFSETQ. The V segment lost 4 bases and the J segment 7 bases; nucleotides outside the gene matches: 12. The chain's CDR3 is CASSPRATSGTSGELFF. For the CDR3, the DNA is TGCGCCAGCAGCCCTCGCGCGACTAGCGGGACGAGCGGGGAGCTGTTTTTT.

This clone was counted only a few times. CDR3 in amino acids: CATSDLDIGTTGELFF. CDR3 nucleotides: TGTGCCACCAGTGATTTGGACATCGGGACCACCGGGGAGCTGTTTTTT. The chain employs TRBV24-1 and TRBJ2-2; D may be TRBD1 or TRBD2 (5 bases each). CDR3 length: 16 amino acids. V lost 0 bases and J 4 bases, leaving 11 bases between the germline ends. The germline V gene has CDR1 KGHDR and CDR2 SFDVKD.

This clone was recorded once. The CDR3 here is CAWSVLRGFAYGYTF. The CDR3 DNA sequence: TGTGCCTGGAGTGTACTTCGGGGGTTCGCCTATGGCTACACCTTC. V usage is TRBV30 and J usage is TRBJ1-2; D possibly corresponds to TRBD1 (5 bases). Germline V gives CDR1 GTSNPN, CDR2 SVGIG (reference sequence). Trimming removed 0 bases from V and 4 bases from J, with 15 bases in between. The CDR3 is 15 residues long.

This rearrangement joins TRBV19 to TRBJ2-7; D is ambiguous. Germline loops: CDR1 LNHDA, CDR2 SQIVND (reference sequence). V was shortened by 5 bases and J by 3 bases, with 17 bases between the two germline ends. The CDR3 covers 15 residues. For the CDR3, the DNA is TGTGCCAGTAGTTTTGCAGATTCTCCCGGCTACGAGCAGTACTTC. Translating gives CASSFADSPGYEQYF.

This clone was picked up one time. The chain links TRBV5-1 to TRBJ2-3, with 16 positions matching TRBD2. After removal of 4 bases from V and 0 bases from J, the junction contained 5 bases not matched to a gene. CDR1 is SGHRS, CDR2 YFSETQ, per germline. The CDR3 is made up of 18 amino acids. CDR3 sequence (DNA): TGCGCCAGCAGCGTTGGGACTAGCGGGAGGGCTAGCACAGATACGCAGTATTTT. Residues: CASSVGTSGRASTDTQYF.

Written as DNA, the CDR3 is TGTGCCAGCAGCGTAGGACAGTCCACCTACGAGCAGTACTTC. It yields the protein CASSVGQSTYEQYF. The rearrangement links TRBV9 to TRBJ2-7; D may be TRBD1 (5 bases). The CDR3 totals 14 residues. The germline V gene has CDR1 SGDLS and CDR2 YYNGEE. The V and J ends lost 0 bases and 2 bases respectively, with 9 bases between them.

The chain recombines TRBV5-1 with TRBJ2-5, with 7 bases fitting TRBD1. After removal of 4 bases from V and 4 bases from J, the junction contained 4 bases not matched to a gene. Germline lookup yields CDR1 SGHRS and CDR2 YFSETQ. There are 13 residues in the CDR3. Here the CDR3 reads CASSPRQGETQYF. CDR3 DNA: TGCGCCAGCAGCCCGCGACAGGGAGAGACCCAGTACTTC.

V is TRBV11-3 and J is TRBJ1-1; D gene unclear. V lost 1 base to trimming and J lost 3 bases, with 12 bases between them. The CDR3 loop spans 15 amino acids. CDR1 is SGHNT and CDR2 is YENEEA in the germline V gene. The CDR3 is CASSLGPLRDTEAFF. As DNA, the CDR3 is TGTGCCAGCAGCTTAGGACCGTTGAGAGACACTGAAGCTTTCTTT.

The gene calls are TRBV5-1 and TRBJ2-7; 7 bases map to TRBD2. Germline CDR1 reads SGHRS; CDR2 reads YFSETQ. This CDR3 is built from 13 residues. With 7 bases clipped from V and 5 bases from J, the junction kept 9 bases outside the gene matches. CDR3 protein: CASGRAGFHEQYF. The CDR3, as DNA: TGCGCCAGCGGGAGGGCAGGGTTCCACGAGCAGTACTTC.

This rearrangement joins TRBV19 to TRBJ1-2; TRBD1 aligns across 7 bases. In germline, CDR1 is LNHDA, CDR2 SQIVND (reference sequence). The CDR3 loop spans 16 amino acids. The ends lost 6 bases at V and 4 bases at J; junction bases unmatched: 14. The DNA of the CDR3 is TGTGCCAGTAGCCCCACAAACTCACAGGGGAGCTATGGCTACACCTTC. Its translation is CASSPTNSQGSYGYTF.

The CDR3 reads CASSLWARGNNSPLHF. In DNA form, the CDR3 reads TGTGCCAGCAGCTTATGGGCAAGAGGGAATAATTCACCCCTCCACTTT. The genes are TRBV7-2 and TRBJ1-6; no firm D call. In germline, CDR1 is SGHTA, CDR2 FQGNSA. The CDR3 is 16 amino acids. V was trimmed by 2 bases and J by 5 bases, leaving 13 bases between them.

The rearrangement joins TRBV2 to TRBJ2-5; no definite D call. Trimming removed 4 bases at V and 2 bases at J, with 8 bases between. The CDR3 contains 13 residues. Per germline, CDR1 SNHLY and CDR2 FYNNEI. CDR3 nucleotides: TGTGCCAGCAGTGTTAACAGTCAAGAGACCCAGTACTTC. Translating gives CASSVNSQETQYF.

This chain joins TRBV4-1 and TRBJ1-3; D unresolved. Germline CDR1 is MGHRA and CDR2 is YSYEKL. V was trimmed by 5 bases and J by 2 bases, leaving 19 bases between them. The length of the CDR3 is 17 residues. The CDR3 here is CASSRTAGRIPGNTIYF. As DNA, the CDR3 is TGCGCCAGCAGCAGGACCGCCGGACGGATTCCTGGAAACACCATATATTTT.

This sequence joins TRBV5-1 and TRBJ1-1, with 7 bases aligning to TRBD1. CDR1 and CDR2 from the germline V gene are SGHRS and YFSETQ. V lost 0 bases, J lost 1 base, and 3 bases stayed unmatched. CDR3 length equals 15 residues. The CDR3 DNA reads TGCGCCAGCAGCTTGGGGGGGACAGCGAACACTGAAGCTTTCTTT. As protein: CASSLGGTANTEAFF.

The CDR3 here is CASSPMVEQFF. The CDR3 DNA sequence: TGTGCCAGCAGTCCAATGGTGGAGCAGTTCTTC. V gene TRBV12-3 or TRBV12-4 combines with J gene TRBJ2-1; D is unclear. This CDR3 has 11 amino acids. The V end lost 5 bases, the J end lost 10 bases, and 9 bases lay between the germline ends.

The rearrangement uses TRBV7-9 and TRBJ1-2; D unclear. This CDR3 spans 13 amino acids. V lost 1 base and J 4 bases, leaving 7 bases between the germline ends. Germline V gives CDR1 SEHNR, CDR2 FQNEAQ (reference sequence). The CDR3 nucleotides read TGTGCCAGCAGCTTAGGACCAAGCTATGGCTACACCTTC. Protein sequence: CASSLGPSYGYTF.

This clone is medium-sized. This sequence joins TRBV5-8 and TRBJ2-7; TRBD2 matches 7 bases. This CDR3 region has 14 residues. Per the germline V gene, CDR1 is SGHTS and CDR2 is YDEGEE. The trim removed 0 bases at V and 6 bases at J, leaving 6 bases unmatched. The CDR3 spells CASSLGGGASEQYF. In DNA form, the CDR3 reads TGTGCCAGCAGCTTGGGGGGGGGAGCGTCCGAGCAGTACTTC.